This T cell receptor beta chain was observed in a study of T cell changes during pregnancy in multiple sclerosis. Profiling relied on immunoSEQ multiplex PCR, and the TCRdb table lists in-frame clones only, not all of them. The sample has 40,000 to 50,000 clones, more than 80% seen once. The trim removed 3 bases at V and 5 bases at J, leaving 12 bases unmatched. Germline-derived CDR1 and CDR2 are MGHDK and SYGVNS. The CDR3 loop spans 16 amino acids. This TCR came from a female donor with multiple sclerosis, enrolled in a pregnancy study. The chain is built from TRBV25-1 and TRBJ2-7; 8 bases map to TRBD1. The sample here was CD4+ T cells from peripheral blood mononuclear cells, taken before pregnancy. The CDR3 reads CASSDPRGQNRNEQYF. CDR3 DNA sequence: TGTGCCAGCAGTGACCCCAGGGGGCAAAATCGGAACGAGCAGTACTTC.